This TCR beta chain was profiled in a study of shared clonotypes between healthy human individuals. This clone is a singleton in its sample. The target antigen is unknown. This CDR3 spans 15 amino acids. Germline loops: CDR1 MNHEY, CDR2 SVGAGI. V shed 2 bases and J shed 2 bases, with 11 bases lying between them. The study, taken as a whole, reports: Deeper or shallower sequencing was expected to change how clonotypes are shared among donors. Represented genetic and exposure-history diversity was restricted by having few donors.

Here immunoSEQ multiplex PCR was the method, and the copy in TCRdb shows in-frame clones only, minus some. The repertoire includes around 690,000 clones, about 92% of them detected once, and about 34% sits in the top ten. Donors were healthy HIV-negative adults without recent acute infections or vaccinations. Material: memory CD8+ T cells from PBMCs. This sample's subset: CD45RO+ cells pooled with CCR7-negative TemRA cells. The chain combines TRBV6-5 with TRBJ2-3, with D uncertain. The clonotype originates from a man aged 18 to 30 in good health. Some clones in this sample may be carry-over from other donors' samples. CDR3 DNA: TGTGCCAGCAGTTACACTCGACACCCCACAGATACGCAGTATTTT. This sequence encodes CASSYTRHPTDTQYF.